Below, 10 T cell receptor beta chains from the same sample are listed, as sequenced in a study of T cell changes during pregnancy in multiple sclerosis (dated by TCRdb to between 2018 and 2021). Libraries came from the immunoSEQ multiplex PCR assay. Imported from immuneACCESS, the table was reduced by TCRdb to in-frame sequences with V and J called. These copies leave out some clones; in studies compared against another copy, an unresolved V gene accounts for under half, and the cause of the remainder is not known. For this sample there are about 42,000 clones; 75% to 95% appear just once. The top ten constitute approximately 2% of the sample. The sequences come from CD4+ T cells from peripheral blood mononuclear cells, collected after pregnancy. Receptors originate from a female donor in good health, enrolled as a control in a pregnancy study.

The genes are TRBV20-1 and TRBJ2-3, with TRBD1 matching over 7 bases. The CDR3 loop spans 11 amino acids. Germline V gene lookup returns CDR1 DFQATT and CDR2 SNEGSKA (reference sequence). CDR3 in DNA: TGCAGCAGACAGGGTGCAGATACGCAGTATTTT. It translates to CSRQGADTQYF.

This clone has a handful of counts. The chain employs TRBV18 and TRBJ1-1, with D perhaps matching TRBD1 (5 bases). The CDR3 has 13 amino acids. Germline V CDR1 and CDR2: KGHSH, LQKENI. Trimming left V 6 bases short and J 1 base short, with 9 bases between. The CDR3 nucleotides are TGTGCCAGCTCCCAAGGACAGAACACTGAAGCTTTCTTT. Amino acid sequence: CASSQGQNTEAFF.

J is TRBJ1-4 and V is TRBV2, with 7 bases lining up with TRBD1. Trimming at V came to 6 bases and at J to 7 bases, leaving 8 bases not matched to a gene. This CDR3 comprises 14 residues. CDR1 SNHLY and CDR2 FYNNEI come from the germline V gene. CDR3 nucleotides: TGTGCCAGCAGCGAGGGGGCCGCAGGTGAAAAACTGTTTTTT. Translating gives CASSEGAAGEKLFF.

The DNA of the CDR3 is TGTGCCAGTAAGGAGGGGTTCGGCAATCAGCCCCAGCATTTT. Translated: CASKEGFGNQPQHF. This rearrangement joins TRBV19 to TRBJ1-5; a weak D match, TRBD1 (5 bases). In germline, CDR1 is LNHDA, CDR2 SQIVND (reference sequence). The CDR3 is made up of 14 amino acids. The V and J ends lost 7 bases and 2 bases respectively, with 12 bases between them. The full variable domain, completed using reference TRBV19 and TRBJ1-5, is DGGITQSPKYLFRKEGQNVTLSCEQNLNHDAMYWYRQDPGQGLRLIYYSQIVNDFQKGDIAEGYSVSREKKESFPLTVTSAQKNPTAFYLCASKEGFGNQPQHFGDGTRLSIL.

J is TRBJ1-2 and V is TRBV25-1; D gene ambiguous. Deletions cut 2 bases from V and 8 bases from J, with 3 bases between. CDR3 length equals 10 residues. From germline, CDR1 is MGHDK and CDR2 SYGVNS. The CDR3 region has the DNA TGTGCCAGCAGTGAAAGCGGCTACACCTTC. The encoded protein is CASSESGYTF.

V is TRBV6-1 and J is TRBJ1-5; D unclear. The CDR3 length is 13 residues. Per the germline V gene, CDR1 is MNHNS and CDR2 is SASEGT. Trimming cost V 0 bases and J 6 bases, with 6 bases left between them. CDR3 DNA: TGTGCCAGCAGTGAAGCGGCACCTCAGCCCCAGCATTTT. It specifies CASSEAAPQPQHF.

The chain recombines TRBV6-5 with TRBJ1-2; D unresolved. CDR1 and CDR2 (germline): MNHEY, SVGAGI. Trimming removed 2 bases from V and 7 bases from J, with 11 bases in between. The CDR3 length is 13 residues. CDR3 residues: CASSYLRFGGYTF. For the CDR3, the DNA is TGTGCCAGCAGTTACCTAAGATTTGGTGGCTACACCTTC.

The chain is built from TRBV4-1 and TRBJ2-7, with D perhaps TRBD1 (6 bases). V lost 3 bases to trimming and J lost 0 bases, with 15 bases between them. The germline CDR1 and CDR2 sequences are MGHRA and YSYEKL. This CDR3 has 16 amino acids. This chain's CDR3 is CASSHTGTLSSYEQYF. The CDR3 DNA reads as TGCGCCAGCAGCCATACCGGGACACTGAGCTCCTACGAGCAGTACTTC.

The chain is built from TRBV28 and TRBJ2-5; the D is unclear. V was cut by 4 bases and J by 7 bases, with 19 bases left in between. The CDR3 totals 15 residues. Germline assignment: CDR1 MDHEN and CDR2 SYDVKM. The CDR3 protein is CASSSTTTPLATQYF. The DNA for the CDR3 is TGTGCCAGCAGTTCCACGACGACTCCTTTGGCGACCCAGTACTTC.

This clone was picked up one time. The rearrangement links TRBV27 to TRBJ2-7; possibly TRBD2 for D (6 bases). Germline CDR1 and CDR2: MNHEY and SMNVEV (reference sequence). Trimming removed 1 base at V and 2 bases at J, with 15 bases between. The CDR3 consists of 16 residues. In nucleotides, the CDR3 is TGTGCCAGCAGTTTATTGGGGGGAAGCGTTACCTACGAGCAGTACTTC. This encodes CASSLLGGSVTYEQYF.